This T cell receptor (beta chain) emerged from a study of blood T cell repertoires in COVID-19. Background on the study: The United States, Italy and Spain were the sources of the acute and convalescent COVID-19 samples.

CDR3 size: 15 residues. Germline assignment: CDR1 LNHDA and CDR2 SQIVND (reference sequence). V dropped 5 bases and J dropped 8 bases, with 18 bases sitting between them. The participants were between roughly 18 and 100 years old and came from 24 US areas. Participant-given clinical history determined each cohort assignment. Using immunoSEQ multiplex PCR, the repertoire was profiled, and TCRdb retains in-frame clones only, with some absent. The sample shows approximately 390,000 clones, around nine tenths of them seen only once. The sequencing input was PBMCs or T cells enriched from blood (not recorded which). The clonotype originates from a woman in her forties or fifties who had recovered from COVID-19. This chain joins TRBV19 and TRBJ1-4, with D possibly TRBD1 on 5 matching bases. The CDR3 here is CASSPSGGRWEKLFF. CDR3 coding DNA: TGTGCCAGTAGTCCGTCGGGGGGACGGTGGGAAAAACTGTTTTTT.